This T cell receptor (beta chain) came from a study of blood T cell repertoires in COVID-19. Overall study: Whether acute or convalescent, the COVID-19 samples came from the United States, Italy and Spain.

Clones were sequenced by immunoSEQ multiplex PCR, and TCRdb holds only the in-frame ones, with some missing. Among 200,000 to 250,000 clones listed, under 90% were seen once. This sequence originates from a woman over 75 with acute or convalescent COVID-19. Material: peripheral blood.

CDR3 amino acids: CASSMGMGQGISEAFF. As DNA, the CDR3 is TGCGCCAGCAGCATGGGTATGGGACAGGGGATATCTGAAGCTTTCTTT. V and J are TRBV5-1 and TRBJ1-1; TRBD1 matches at 10 bases. The length of the CDR3 is 16 residues. V lost 4 bases, J lost 6 bases, and 12 bases stayed unmatched. Germline V lookup: CDR1 SGHRS, CDR2 YFSETQ.